This is a list of T cell receptor beta chains from one sample in a study of response to subunit inactivated influenza vaccine. A single record per CDR3 protein comes from TCRdb applying MiXCR to the RT-PCR reads. The sample consists of hundreds of thousands of distinct CDR3 sequences, about 11% of them appearing once. These data were also filed under a second study, of T cells expressing NK-cell markers.

Sequences were derived from PBMCs from blood, sampled on the day of vaccination. The receptors shown here come from a man aged 45 to 65 who received an inactivated influenza vaccine. CDR3s include the opening cysteine and the closing phenylalanine or tryptophan. A D gene is named only where the DNA matches it firmly. A row's size may be missing; if present it is once, few, many or a size class.

TRBD1,.,TRBJ2-7,TRBV28,CASSLKVGQGAYEQYF
.,.,TRBJ2-5,TRBV5-1,CASRVETQETQYF
TRBD2,once,TRBJ2-7,TRBV29-1,CSVGELAGVGEQYF
.,many,TRBJ1-1,TRBV7-9,CASSDQGLAFF
.,few,TRBJ2-7,TRBV20-1,CSARDLDGVVPYEQYF
.,few,TRBJ2-7,TRBV2,CASRRGDYEQYF
TRBD2,.,TRBJ2-5,TRBV5-1,CASSLNLPSGGKTQYF
TRBD2,few,TRBJ2-7,TRBV28,CATTGLADYEQYF
TRBD1,many,TRBJ2-4,TRBV6-5,CASSYSGDRGLNIQYF
.,.,TRBJ1-4,TRBV9,CASSVGASLATNEKLFF
.,few,TRBJ1-4,TRBV12-3/TRBV12-4,CASSLGHPEKLFF
.,.,TRBJ1-1,TRBV29-1,CSVVAANTEAFF
TRBD1,.,TRBJ1-1,TRBV12-3/TRBV12-4,CASTKTGMNTEAFF
TRBD1,many,TRBJ2-1,TRBV12-3/TRBV12-4,CASSPTGTGPYNEQFF
.,many,TRBJ2-3,TRBV9,CASSVGQSTDTQYF
.,.,TRBJ2-5,TRBV12-3/TRBV12-4,CASSSPGTRVQYF
.,many,TRBJ1-4,TRBV12-3/TRBV12-4,CASCSLVEKLFF
TRBD1,.,TRBJ2-7,TRBV7-9,CASSSPRDRVDEQYF
.,few,TRBJ1-1,TRBV4-1,CASSQVIRGRSEAFF
.,few,TRBJ2-1,TRBV9,CASRRDGLGNEQFF
TRBD1,.,TRBJ1-2,TRBV3-1,CASSQVGTVVF
TRBD1,few,TRBJ2-7,TRBV7-9,CASSLALGQGTHEQYF
.,.,TRBJ2-1,TRBV27,CASSLITGMRGNEQFF
.,many,TRBJ2-1,TRBV4-3,CASSQASAEQFF
.,.,TRBJ2-7,TRBV29-1,CSVRKEANF
.,.,TRBJ2-3,TRBV24-1,CATSDSRGGRTDTQYF
.,many,TRBJ2-5,TRBV28,CASSPTGYQETQYF
TRBD1,few,TRBJ2-3,TRBV20-1,CSASGQGSTDTQYF
TRBD2,few,TRBJ2-3,TRBV20-1,CSARVLREGPDTQYF
.,.,TRBJ2-1,TRBV3-1,CASSQARWEQFF
.,.,TRBJ2-3,TRBV6-2/TRBV6-3,CASSYSERVHPDTQYF
.,many,TRBJ1-5,TRBV6-5,CASSYSSRAEYSNQPQHF
TRBD2,.,TRBJ2-1,TRBV12-3/TRBV12-4,CASSPSSGSPTYNEQFF
.,once,TRBJ2-7,TRBV6-2/TRBV6-3,CASMEALMPYEQYF
TRBD2,.,TRBJ2-3,TRBV29-1,CSVDREGTDTQYF
.,many,TRBJ2-2,TRBV12-3/TRBV12-4,CASRSDSTGELFF
TRBD2,few,TRBJ2-7,TRBV20-1,CSAARPTSDLNEQYF
.,few,TRBJ2-2,TRBV4-3,CASSQGKGFNTGELFF
.,many,TRBJ2-5,TRBV4-2,CASSQWGQGATQYF
TRBD1,.,TRBJ2-5,TRBV10-3,CAIRSDRGRGETQYF
TRBD1,.,TRBJ2-5,TRBV6-5,CASSSRTGDDFWTQYF
TRBD2,.,TRBJ2-1,TRBV28,CASSLAALAGAGGNEQFF
.,few,TRBJ2-6,TRBV29-1,CSVGESSGANVLTF
.,few,TRBJ2-6,TRBV6-2/TRBV6-3,CASSPLNSGANVLTF
TRBD1,.,TRBJ2-3,TRBV12-3/TRBV12-4,CASSPAGGQGNSDTQYF
.,few,TRBJ1-3,TRBV19,CASSTAGQISGNTIYF
.,few,TRBJ2-5,TRBV12-3/TRBV12-4,CASSPTGGGTQYF
.,.,TRBJ2-2,TRBV4-1,CASSQARETGELFF
.,.,TRBJ2-4,TRBV20-1,CSAITSGELNQKRWWEKNIQYF
TRBD1,.,TRBJ1-4,TRBV4-1,CASSQGDSNEKLFF
.,few,TRBJ1-5,TRBV6-5,CASSYGEQPQHF
TRBD1,.,TRBJ1-1,TRBV4-1,CASSQEGTGDTEAFF